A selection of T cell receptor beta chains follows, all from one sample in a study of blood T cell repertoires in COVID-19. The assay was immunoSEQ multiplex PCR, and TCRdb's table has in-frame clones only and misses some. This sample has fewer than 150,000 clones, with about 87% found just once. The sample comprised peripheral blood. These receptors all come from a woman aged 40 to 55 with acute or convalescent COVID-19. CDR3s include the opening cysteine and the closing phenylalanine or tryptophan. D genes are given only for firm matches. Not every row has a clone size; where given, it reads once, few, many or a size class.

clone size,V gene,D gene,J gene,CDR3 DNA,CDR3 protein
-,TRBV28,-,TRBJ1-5,TGTGCCAGCAGCCCCGGGGCCGGGGGTTATCAGCCCCAGCATTTT,CASSPGAGGYQPQHF
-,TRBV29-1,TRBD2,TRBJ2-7,TGCAGCGTTCAACTAGCGGGAAACGAGCAGTACTTC,CSVQLAGNEQYF
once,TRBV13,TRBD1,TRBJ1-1,TGTGCCAGCAGCAAGGGACAGTACGCTGAAGCTTTCTTT,CASSKGQYAEAFF
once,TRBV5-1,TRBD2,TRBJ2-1,TGCGCCAGCAGCACATCCGGGACTAGCGGCTATAATGAGCAGTTCTTC,CASSTSGTSGYNEQFF
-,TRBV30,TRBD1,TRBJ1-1,TGTGCCTGGACTATAGGAGTCCGGACAGGAACTGAAGCTTTCTTT,CAWTIGVRTGTEAFF
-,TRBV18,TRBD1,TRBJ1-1,TGTGCCAGCTCACCTTCTGACAGGGCGAACACTGAAGCTTTCTTT,CASSPSDRANTEAFF
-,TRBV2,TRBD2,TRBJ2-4,TGTGCCAGCAGTGAATGGCGGGGGGGCCTGGGGGCCAAAAACATTCAGTACTTC,CASSEWRGGLGAKNIQYF
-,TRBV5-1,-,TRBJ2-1,TGCGCCAGCAGCTTAAGCGGCACTAACAATGAGCAGTTCTTC,CASSLSGTNNEQFF
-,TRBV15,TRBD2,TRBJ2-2,TGTGCCACCAGCAGAGAGACTAGCTGGGGGGAGCTGTTTTTT,CATSRETSWGELFF
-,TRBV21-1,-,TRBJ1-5,TGTGCCAGCAGCAAAGGGTCCGACAGGGATCAGCCCCAGCATTTT,CASSKGSDRDQPQHF
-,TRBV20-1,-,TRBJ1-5,TGCAGTGCTAGTCGGGGGGGGAATCAGCCCCAGCATTTT,CSASRGGNQPQHF
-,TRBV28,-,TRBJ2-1,TGTGCCAGCAGTTTAGGTTTCGGATCGGGGGAGAAGAACAATGAGCAGTTCTTC,CASSLGFGSGEKNNEQFF
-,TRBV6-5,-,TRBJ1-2,TGTGCCAGCAGTTATTACGACACCTATGGCTACACCTTC,CASSYYDTYGYTF
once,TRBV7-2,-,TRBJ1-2,TGTGCCAGCAGCTTAAACAGTGTCAACTACTATGGCTACACCTTC,CASSLNSVNYYGYTF